This T cell receptor (beta chain) is from a study of blood T cell repertoires in COVID-19. Method: immunoSEQ multiplex PCR; TCRdb's copy keeps in-frame clones and lacks some. The sample carries about 76,000 clones, 65% to 85% recorded once. CDR1 MNHEY and CDR2 SVGAGI come from the germline V gene. The CDR3 is made up of 16 amino acids. Unmatched junction bases numbered 6, after V lost 0 bases and J lost 4 bases. The TCR originated in a woman in her sixties with acute or convalescent COVID-19. The specimen was peripheral blood. The chain uses TRBV6-5 and TRBJ2-3, with 8 bases fitting TRBD2. The CDR3 here is CASSYSGSGVPDTQYF. The CDR3 coding sequence is TGTGCCAGCAGTTACTCGGGTAGCGGGGTCCCAGATACGCAGTATTTT.